Each of the 7 T cell receptor beta chains below was sequenced from the same sample in a study of T cell changes during pregnancy in multiple sclerosis. The table came from immunoSEQ multiplex PCR; TCRdb's copy has only in-frame clones and leaves some out. The sample carries about 81,000 clones, just over 90% recorded once. This material consisted of peripheral blood, taken in the third trimester of pregnancy. The receptors originated from a female donor in good health, enrolled as a control in a pregnancy study.

This clone was picked up one time. V is TRBV11-2 and J is TRBJ1-1, with TRBD1 matching 8 bases. V was clipped by 5 bases and J by 7 bases; unmatched bases: 9. The CDR3 covers 14 residues. The germline gives CDR1 SGHAT, CDR2 FQNNGV. CDR3 sequence reads: CASSAQTGTGEAFF. For the CDR3, the DNA is TGTGCCAGCAGCGCCCAAACTGGGACAGGTGAAGCTTTCTTT.

This sequence joins TRBV29-1 and TRBJ2-1, with a weak D call TRBD2 (6 bases). There are 14 residues in the CDR3. Trimming cost V 7 bases and J 4 bases, with 17 bases left between them. The germline CDR1 and CDR2 sequences are SQVTM and ANQGSEA. CDR3: CSAGVTGTYNEQFF. The CDR3 DNA follows: TGCAGCGCCGGAGTTACCGGGACTTACAATGAGCAGTTCTTC.

The rearrangement links TRBV6-6 to TRBJ2-2, with 10 nucleotides matching TRBD2. Losses at the gene ends were 5 bases for V and 3 bases for J; bases not matched to a gene: 3. Germline V gene sequence: CDR1 MNHNY, CDR2 SVGAGI (reference sequence). CDR3 size: 15 residues. CDR3 in amino acids: CASSKREGYTGELFF. The CDR3, as DNA: TGTGCCAGCAGTAAGCGGGAGGGATACACCGGGGAGCTGTTTTTT.

V is TRBV6-1 and J is TRBJ2-3; no clear D gene. The CDR3 consists of 14 residues. Germline V CDR1 and CDR2: MNHNS, SASEGT. Trimming removed 3 bases from V and 2 bases from J, with 9 bases in between. This CDR3 is CASSDGHITDTQYF. The CDR3 nucleotides read TGTGCCAGCAGTGATGGCCACATCACAGATACGCAGTATTTT.

CDR3 loop: CASQTGGFSYEQYF. The CDR3 coding sequence is TGTGCCAGCCAAACGGGGGGGTTCTCCTACGAGCAGTACTTC. This chain uses TRBV11-2 with TRBJ2-7; 8 nucleotides agree with TRBD2. J was trimmed by 0 bases and V by 8 bases; bases with no gene match: 6. The CDR3 extends over 14 amino acids. Germline-derived CDR1 and CDR2 are SGHAT and FQNNGV.

This chain links TRBV5-1 with TRBJ2-5; a possible D gene is TRBD1 (5 bases). CDR1 is SGHRS, CDR2 YFSETQ, per germline. V was trimmed by 3 bases and J by 5 bases, leaving 17 bases between them. The CDR3 spans 15 residues. The CDR3 DNA is TGCGCCAGCAGCTCCATACCGACAGCCCAGGAGACCCAGTACTTC. Translation: CASSSIPTAQETQYF.

CDR3 amino acids: CASSPGGGREVEQYF. CDR3 bases: TGTGCCAGCAGCCCGGGAGGGGGGCGGGAAGTCGAGCAGTACTTC. This chain uses TRBV5-4 with TRBJ2-7; 8 bases fit TRBD2. V was clipped by 4 bases and J by 6 bases; unmatched bases: 12. CDR1 is SGHNT and CDR2 is YYREEE in the germline V gene (reference sequence). The length of the CDR3 is 15 residues.